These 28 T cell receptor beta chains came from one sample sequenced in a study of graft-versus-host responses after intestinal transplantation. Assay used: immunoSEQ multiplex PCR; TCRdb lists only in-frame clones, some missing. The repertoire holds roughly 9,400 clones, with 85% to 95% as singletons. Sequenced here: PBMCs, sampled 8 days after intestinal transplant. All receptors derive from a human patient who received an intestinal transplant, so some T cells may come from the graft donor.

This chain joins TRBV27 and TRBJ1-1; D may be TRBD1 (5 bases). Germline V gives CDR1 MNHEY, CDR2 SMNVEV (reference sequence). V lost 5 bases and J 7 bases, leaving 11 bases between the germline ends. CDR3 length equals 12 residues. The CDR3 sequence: CASSHLGHEAFF. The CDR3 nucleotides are TGTGCCAGCAGTCACCTGGGGCATGAAGCTTTCTTT.

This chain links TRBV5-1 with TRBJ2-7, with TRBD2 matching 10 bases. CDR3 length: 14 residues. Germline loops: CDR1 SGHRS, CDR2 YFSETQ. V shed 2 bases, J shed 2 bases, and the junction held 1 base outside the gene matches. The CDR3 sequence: CASSLAGGTYEQYF. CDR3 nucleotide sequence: TGCGCCAGCAGCTTAGCGGGGGGGACCTACGAGCAGTACTTC.

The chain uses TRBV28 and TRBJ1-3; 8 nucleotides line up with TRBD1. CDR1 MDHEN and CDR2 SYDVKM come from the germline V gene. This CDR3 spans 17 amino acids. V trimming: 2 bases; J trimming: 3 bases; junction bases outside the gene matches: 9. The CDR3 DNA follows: TGTGCCAGCAGTTTAGGGAAGGACAGGGTGGATGGAAACACCATATATTTT. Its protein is CASSLGKDRVDGNTIYF.

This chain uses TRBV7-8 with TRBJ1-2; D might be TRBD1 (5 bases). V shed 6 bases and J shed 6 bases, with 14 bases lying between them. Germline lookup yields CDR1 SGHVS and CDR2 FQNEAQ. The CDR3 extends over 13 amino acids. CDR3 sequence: CASRGRGPDGYTF. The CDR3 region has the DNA TGTGCCAGCAGGGGACGCGGGCCGGATGGCTACACCTTC.

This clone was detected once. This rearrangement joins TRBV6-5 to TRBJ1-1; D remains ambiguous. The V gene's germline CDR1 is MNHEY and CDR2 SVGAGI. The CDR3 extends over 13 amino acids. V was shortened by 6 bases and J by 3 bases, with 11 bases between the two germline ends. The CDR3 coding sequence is TGTGCCAGCAGGGATAGGGAGGACACTGAAGCTTTCTTT. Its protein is CASRDREDTEAFF.

CDR3: CASSPRDTSYEQYF. CDR3 DNA: TGTGCCAGTAGTCCGCGGGACACATCCTACGAGCAGTACTTC. The gene calls are TRBV19 and TRBJ2-7; TRBD1 or TRBD2 may be the D gene (6 bases each). Germline CDR1 is LNHDA and CDR2 is SQIVND (reference sequence). Between the trimmed V and J ends, which lost 5 bases and 1 base, there was a span of 12 bases. The CDR3 spans 14 residues.

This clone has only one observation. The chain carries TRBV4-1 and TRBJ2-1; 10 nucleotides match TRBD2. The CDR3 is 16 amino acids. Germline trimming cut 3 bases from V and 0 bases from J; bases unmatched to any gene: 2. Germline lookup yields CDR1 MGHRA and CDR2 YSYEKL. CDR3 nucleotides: TGCGCCAGCAGCCAGATAGCGGGGGGCTCCTACAATGAGCAGTTCTTC. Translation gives CASSQIAGGSYNEQFF.

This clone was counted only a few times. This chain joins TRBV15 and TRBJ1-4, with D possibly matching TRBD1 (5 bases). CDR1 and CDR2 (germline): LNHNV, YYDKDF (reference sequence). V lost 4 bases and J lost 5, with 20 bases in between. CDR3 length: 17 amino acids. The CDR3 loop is CATSTRGRGVGNEKLFF. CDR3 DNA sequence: TGTGCCACCAGCACTCGGGGCCGGGGAGTAGGGAATGAAAAACTGTTTTTT.

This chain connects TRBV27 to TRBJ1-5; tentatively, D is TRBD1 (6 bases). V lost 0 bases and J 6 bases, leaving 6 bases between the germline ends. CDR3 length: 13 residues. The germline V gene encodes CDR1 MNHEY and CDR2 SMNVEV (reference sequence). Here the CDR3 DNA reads TGTGCCAGCAGTTTATCGGGGGCTCAGCCCCAGCATTTT. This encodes CASSLSGAQPQHF.

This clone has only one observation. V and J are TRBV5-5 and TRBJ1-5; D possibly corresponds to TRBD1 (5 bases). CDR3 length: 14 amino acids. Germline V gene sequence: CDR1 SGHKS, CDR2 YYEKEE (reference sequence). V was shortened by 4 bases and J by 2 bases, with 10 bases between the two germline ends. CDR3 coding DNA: TGTGCCAGCAGCCCCGACAGACGCAATCAGCCCCAGCATTTT. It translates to CASSPDRRNQPQHF.

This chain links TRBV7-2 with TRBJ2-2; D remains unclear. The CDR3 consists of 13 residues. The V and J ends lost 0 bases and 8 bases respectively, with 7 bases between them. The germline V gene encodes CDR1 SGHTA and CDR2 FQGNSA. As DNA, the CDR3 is TGTGCCAGCAGCTTAGCCCCGTTTGGGGAGCTGTTTTTT. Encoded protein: CASSLAPFGELFF.

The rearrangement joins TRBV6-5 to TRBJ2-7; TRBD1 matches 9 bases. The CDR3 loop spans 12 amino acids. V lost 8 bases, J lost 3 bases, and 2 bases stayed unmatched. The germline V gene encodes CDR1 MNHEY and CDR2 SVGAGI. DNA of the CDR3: TGTGCCAGCGGGACAGGGTTCTACGAGCAGTACTTC. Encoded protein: CASGTGFYEQYF.

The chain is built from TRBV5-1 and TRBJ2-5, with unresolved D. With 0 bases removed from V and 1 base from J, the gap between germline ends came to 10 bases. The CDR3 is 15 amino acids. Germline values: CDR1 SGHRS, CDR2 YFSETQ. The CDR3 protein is CASSLVPGIQETQYF. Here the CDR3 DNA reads TGCGCCAGCAGCTTGGTTCCGGGCATCCAAGAGACCCAGTACTTC.

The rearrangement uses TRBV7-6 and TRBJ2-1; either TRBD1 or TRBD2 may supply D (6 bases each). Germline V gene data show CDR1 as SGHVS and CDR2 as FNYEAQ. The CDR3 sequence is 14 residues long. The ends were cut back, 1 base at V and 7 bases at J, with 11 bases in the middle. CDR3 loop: CASSLGGALNEQFF. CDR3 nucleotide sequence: TGTGCCAGCAGCTTAGGGGGGGCCTTAAATGAGCAGTTCTTC.

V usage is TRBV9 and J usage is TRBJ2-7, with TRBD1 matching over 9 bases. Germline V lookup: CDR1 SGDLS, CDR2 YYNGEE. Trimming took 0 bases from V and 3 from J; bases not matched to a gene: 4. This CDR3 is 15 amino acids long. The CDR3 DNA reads TGTGCCAGCAGCGTAGGGGAGACAGGGGGCTACGAGCAGTACTTC. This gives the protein CASSVGETGGYEQYF.

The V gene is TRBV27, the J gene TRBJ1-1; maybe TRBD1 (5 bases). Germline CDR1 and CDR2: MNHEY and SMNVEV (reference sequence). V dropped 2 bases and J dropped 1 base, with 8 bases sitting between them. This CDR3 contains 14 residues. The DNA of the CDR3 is TGTGCCAGCAGTTTACGGCAGGGGAACACTGAAGCTTTCTTT. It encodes CASSLRQGNTEAFF.

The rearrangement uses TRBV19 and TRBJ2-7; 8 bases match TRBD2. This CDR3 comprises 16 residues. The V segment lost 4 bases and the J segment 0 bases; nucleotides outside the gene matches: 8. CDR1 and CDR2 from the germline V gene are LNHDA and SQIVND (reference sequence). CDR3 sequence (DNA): TGTGCCAGTAGTACTGTTAGCGGGGCAAGCTCCTACGAGCAGTACTTC. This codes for CASSTVSGASSYEQYF.

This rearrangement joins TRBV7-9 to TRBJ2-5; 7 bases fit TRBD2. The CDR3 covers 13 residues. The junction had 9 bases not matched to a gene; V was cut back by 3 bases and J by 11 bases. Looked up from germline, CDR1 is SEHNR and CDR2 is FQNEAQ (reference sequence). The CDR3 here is CASSLAAGWEQYF. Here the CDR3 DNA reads TGTGCCAGCAGCTTGGCAGCGGGATGGGAGCAGTACTTC.

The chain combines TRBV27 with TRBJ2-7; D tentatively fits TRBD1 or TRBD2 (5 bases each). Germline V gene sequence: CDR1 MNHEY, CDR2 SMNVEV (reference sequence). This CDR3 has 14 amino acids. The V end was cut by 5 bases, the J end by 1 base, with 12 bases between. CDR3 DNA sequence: TGTGCCAGCAGTGTAAGGGGCGGGTCCTACGAGCAGTACTTC. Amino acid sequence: CASSVRGGSYEQYF.

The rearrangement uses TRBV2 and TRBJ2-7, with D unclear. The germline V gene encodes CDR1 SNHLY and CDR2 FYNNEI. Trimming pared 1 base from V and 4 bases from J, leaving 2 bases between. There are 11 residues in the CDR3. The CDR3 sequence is CASSEGYEQYF. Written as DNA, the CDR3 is TGTGCCAGCAGTGAAGGGTACGAGCAGTACTTC.

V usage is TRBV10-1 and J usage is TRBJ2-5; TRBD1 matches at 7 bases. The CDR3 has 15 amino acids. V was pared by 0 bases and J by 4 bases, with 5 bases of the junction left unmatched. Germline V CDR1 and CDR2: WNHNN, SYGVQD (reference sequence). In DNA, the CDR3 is TGCGCCAGCAGTGAGTCGTCAGGGGGAAGAGAGACCCAGTACTTC. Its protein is CASSESSGGRETQYF.

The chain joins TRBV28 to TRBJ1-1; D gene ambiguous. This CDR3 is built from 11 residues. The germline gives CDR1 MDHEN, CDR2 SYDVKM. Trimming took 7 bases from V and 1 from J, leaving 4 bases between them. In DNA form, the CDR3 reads TGTGCCAGCAACAGGAACACTGAAGCTTTCTTT. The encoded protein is CASNRNTEAFF.

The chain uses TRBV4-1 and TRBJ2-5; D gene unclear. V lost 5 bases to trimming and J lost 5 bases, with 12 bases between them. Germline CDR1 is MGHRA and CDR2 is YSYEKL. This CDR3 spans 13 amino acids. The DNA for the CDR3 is TGCGCCAGCAGCTCTACAATTTACGAGACCCAGTACTTC. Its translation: CASSSTIYETQYF.

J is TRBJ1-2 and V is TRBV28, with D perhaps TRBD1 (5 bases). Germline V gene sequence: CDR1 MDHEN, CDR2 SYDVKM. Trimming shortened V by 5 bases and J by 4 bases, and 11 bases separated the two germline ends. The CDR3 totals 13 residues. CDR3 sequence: CASSMTVFYGYTF. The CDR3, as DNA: TGTGCCAGCAGTATGACAGTGTTCTATGGCTACACCTTC.

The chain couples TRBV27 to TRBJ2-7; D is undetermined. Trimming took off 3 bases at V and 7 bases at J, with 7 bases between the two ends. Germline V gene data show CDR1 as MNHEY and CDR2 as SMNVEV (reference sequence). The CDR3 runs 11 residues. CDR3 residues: CASSLGGEQYF. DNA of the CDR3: TGTGCCAGCAGTTTGGGTGGGGAGCAGTACTTC.

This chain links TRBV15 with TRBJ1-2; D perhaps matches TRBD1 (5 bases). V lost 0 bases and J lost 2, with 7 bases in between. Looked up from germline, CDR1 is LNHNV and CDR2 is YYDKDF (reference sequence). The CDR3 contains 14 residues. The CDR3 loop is CATSRDGGNYGYTF. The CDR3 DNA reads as TGTGCCACCAGCAGAGATGGGGGGAACTATGGCTACACCTTC.

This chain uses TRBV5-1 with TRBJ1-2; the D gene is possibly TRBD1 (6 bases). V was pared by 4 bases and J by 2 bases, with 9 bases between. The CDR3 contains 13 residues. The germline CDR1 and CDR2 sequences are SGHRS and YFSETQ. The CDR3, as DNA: TGCGCCAGCAGCCCGGACAGAAACTATGGCTACACCTTC. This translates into CASSPDRNYGYTF.

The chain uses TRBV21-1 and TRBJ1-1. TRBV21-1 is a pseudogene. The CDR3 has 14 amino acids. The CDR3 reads CASSKGGEDTEAFF. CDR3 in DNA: TGTGCCAGCAGCAAAGGAGGGGAGGACACTGAAGCTTTCTTT.